The clone carrying this T cell receptor beta chain was detected only a few times. V dropped 3 bases and J dropped 1; count of bases not matched to a gene: 4. The germline CDR1 and CDR2 sequences are SGHTA and FQGNSA. The CDR3 is 16 amino acids. The source of the sample is a study of patients and donors after allogeneic stem cell transplantation. MiXCR, applied by TCRdb to the RT-PCR reads, yields one record per CDR3 protein. The sample has 920,000 or so distinct CDR3 sequences, roughly 18% seen once; the top ten hold 5% to 6.5%. This TCR derives from a human donor who was either an allogeneic HSCT recipient or a stem cell or donor lymphocyte infusion donor (not recorded which). It is not recorded whose cells these are; they may come from a transplant donor. The chain couples TRBV7-2 to TRBJ2-3; 10 bases are shared with TRBD2. Specimen: blood, either unsorted or a sorted T cell fraction (not recorded which). The CDR3 sequence: CASSFRGTSGTDTQYF. For the CDR3, the DNA is TGTGCCAGCAGCTTTCGTGGGACTAGCGGCACAGATACGCAGTATTTT.